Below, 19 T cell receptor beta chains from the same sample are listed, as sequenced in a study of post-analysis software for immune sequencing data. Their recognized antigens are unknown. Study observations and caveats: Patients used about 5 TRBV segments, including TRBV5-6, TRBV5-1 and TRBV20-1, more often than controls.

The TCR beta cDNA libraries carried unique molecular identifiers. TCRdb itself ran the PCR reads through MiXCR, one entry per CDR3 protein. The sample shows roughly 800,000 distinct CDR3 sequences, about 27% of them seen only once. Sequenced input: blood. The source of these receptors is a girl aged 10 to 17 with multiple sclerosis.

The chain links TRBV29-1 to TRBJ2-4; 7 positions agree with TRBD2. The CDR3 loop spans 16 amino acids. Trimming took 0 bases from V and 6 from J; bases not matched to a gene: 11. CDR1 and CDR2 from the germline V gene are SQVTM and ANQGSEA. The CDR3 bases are TGCAGCGTTGAAGAGACTCAGTCGGGGGGAGGAAACATTCAGTACTTC. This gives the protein CSVEETQSGGGNIQYF.

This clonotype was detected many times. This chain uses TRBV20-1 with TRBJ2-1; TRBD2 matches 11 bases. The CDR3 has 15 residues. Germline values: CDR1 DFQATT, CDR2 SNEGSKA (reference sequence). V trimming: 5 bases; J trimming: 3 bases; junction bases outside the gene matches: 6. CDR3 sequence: CSAAATSGSYNEQFF. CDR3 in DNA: TGCAGTGCTGCCGCAACTAGCGGGAGCTACAATGAGCAGTTCTTC.

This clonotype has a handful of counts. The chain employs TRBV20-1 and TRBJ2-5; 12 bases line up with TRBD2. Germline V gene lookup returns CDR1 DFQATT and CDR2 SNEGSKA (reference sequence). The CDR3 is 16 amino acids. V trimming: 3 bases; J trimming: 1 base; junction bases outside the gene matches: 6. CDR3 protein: CSASKGLAGLQETQYF. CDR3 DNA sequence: TGCAGTGCTAGCAAGGGACTAGCGGGCCTCCAAGAGACCCAGTACTTC.

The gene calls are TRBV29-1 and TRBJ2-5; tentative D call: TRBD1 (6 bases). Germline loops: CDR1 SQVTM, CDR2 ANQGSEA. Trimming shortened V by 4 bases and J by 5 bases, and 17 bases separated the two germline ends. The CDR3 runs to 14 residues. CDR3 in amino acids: CSVVKQGGRETQYF. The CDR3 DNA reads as TGCAGCGTTGTTAAGCAAGGGGGAAGGGAGACCCAGTACTTC. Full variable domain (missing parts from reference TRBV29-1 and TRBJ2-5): SAVISQKPSRDICQRGTSLTIQCQVDSQVTMMFWYRQQPGQSLTLIATANQGSEATYESGFVIDKFPISRPNLTFSTLTVSNMSPEDSSIYLCSVVKQGGRETQYFGPGTRLLVL.

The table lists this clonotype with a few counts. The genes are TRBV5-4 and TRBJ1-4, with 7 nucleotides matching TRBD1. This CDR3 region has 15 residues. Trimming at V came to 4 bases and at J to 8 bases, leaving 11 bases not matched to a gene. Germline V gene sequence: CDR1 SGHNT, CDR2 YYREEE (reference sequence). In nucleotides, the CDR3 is TGTGCCAGCAGCCTGTCGGTCCAAGGGGGCGAAAAACTGTTTTTT. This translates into CASSLSVQGGEKLFF.

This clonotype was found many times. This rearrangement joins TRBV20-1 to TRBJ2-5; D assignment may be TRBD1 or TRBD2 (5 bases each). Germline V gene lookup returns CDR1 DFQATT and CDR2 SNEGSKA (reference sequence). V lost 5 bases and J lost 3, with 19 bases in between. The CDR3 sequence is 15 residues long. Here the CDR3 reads CSAPSDGAAKETQYF. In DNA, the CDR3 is TGCAGTGCTCCCTCCGACGGGGCGGCCAAAGAGACCCAGTACTTC.

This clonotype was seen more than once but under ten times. In nucleotides, the CDR3 is TGTGCCAGCAGCTTTCCGGGACTAGCGGGAGGGGAGACCCAGTACTTC. Translated, it gives CASSFPGLAGGETQYF. The chain recombines TRBV5-6 with TRBJ2-5; 16 bases fit TRBD2. This CDR3 region has 16 residues. Trimming removed 2 bases from V and 5 bases from J; junction bases left unmatched: 3. In germline, CDR1 is SGHDT, CDR2 YYEEEE.

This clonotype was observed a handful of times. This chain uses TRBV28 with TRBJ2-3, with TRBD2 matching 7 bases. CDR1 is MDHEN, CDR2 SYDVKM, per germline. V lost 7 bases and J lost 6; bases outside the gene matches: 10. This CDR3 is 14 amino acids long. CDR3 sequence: CASTLGGRMDTQYF. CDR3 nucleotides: TGTGCCAGCACCCTAGGCGGGAGAATGGATACGCAGTATTTT.

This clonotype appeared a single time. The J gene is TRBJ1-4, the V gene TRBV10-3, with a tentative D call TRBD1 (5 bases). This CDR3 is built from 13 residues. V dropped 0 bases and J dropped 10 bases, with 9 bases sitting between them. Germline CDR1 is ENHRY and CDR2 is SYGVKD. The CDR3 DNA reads TGTGCCATCAGTGAGTCGCAGGGTGGAAAACTGTTTTTT. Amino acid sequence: CAISESQGGKLFF.

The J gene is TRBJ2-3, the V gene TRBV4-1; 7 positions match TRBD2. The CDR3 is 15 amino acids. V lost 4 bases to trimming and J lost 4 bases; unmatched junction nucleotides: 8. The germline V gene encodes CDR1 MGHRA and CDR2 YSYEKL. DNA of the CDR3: TGCGCCAGCAGCCTCGAGACTAGCCATCCAGATACGCAGTATTTT. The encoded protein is CASSLETSHPDTQYF.

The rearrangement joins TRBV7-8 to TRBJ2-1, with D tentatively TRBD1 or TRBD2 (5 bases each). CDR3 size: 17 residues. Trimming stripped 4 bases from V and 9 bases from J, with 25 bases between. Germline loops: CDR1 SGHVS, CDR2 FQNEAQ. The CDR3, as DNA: TGTGCCAGCAGCTCCAGGGAGCAGGGCCCGGTTTGGAGTGAGCAGTTCTTC. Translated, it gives CASSSREQGPVWSEQFF.

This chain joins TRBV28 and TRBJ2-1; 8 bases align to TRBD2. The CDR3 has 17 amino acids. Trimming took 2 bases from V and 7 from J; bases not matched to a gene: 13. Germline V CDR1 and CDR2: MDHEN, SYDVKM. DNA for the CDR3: TGTGCCAGCAGTTTAGGGATGGGGACTAGAGGGTGGAATGAGCAGTTCTTC. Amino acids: CASSLGMGTRGWNEQFF.

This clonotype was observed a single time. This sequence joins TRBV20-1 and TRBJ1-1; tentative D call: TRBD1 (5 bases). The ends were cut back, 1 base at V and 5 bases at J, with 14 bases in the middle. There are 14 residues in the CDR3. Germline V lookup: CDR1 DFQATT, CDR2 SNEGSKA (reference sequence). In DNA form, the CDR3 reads TGCAGTGCTAGAGTCAGGGTAGTGGGGACTGAAGCTTTCTTT. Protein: CSARVRVVGTEAFF.

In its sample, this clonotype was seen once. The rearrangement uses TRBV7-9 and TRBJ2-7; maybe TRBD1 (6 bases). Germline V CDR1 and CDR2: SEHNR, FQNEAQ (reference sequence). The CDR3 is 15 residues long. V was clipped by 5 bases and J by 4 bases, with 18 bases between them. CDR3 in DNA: TGTGCCAGCAGCCTTATCCGGGACACCGATTACGAGCAGTACTTC. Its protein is CASSLIRDTDYEQYF.

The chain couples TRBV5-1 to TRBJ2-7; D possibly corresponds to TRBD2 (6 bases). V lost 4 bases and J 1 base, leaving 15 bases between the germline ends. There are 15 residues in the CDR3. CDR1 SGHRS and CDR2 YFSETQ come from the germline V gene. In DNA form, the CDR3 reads TGCGCCAGCAGCCCTACACAAAGCGGGTCCTACGAGCAGTACTTC. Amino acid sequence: CASSPTQSGSYEQYF.

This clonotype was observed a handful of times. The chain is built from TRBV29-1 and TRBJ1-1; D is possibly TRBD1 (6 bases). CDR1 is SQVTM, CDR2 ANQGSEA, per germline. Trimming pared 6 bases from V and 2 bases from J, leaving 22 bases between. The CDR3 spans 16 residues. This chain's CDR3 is CSVPTYMGRGNTEAFF. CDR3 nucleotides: TGCAGCGTCCCAACCTATATGGGCAGGGGAAACACTGAAGCTTTCTTT.

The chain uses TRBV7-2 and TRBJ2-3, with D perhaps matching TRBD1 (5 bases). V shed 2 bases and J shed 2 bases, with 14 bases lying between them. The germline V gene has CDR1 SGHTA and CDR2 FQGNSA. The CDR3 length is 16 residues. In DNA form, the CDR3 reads TGTGCCAGCAGCTTAAGGGCGCCAGGGCACACAGATACGCAGTATTTT. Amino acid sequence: CASSLRAPGHTDTQYF.

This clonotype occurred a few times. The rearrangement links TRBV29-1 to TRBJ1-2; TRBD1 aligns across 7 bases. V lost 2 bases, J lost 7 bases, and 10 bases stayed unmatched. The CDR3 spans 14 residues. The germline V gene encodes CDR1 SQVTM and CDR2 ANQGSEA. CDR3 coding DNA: TGCAGCGTTGAAAAGGAGGGGGCGGGAGGTGGCTACACCTTC. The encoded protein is CSVEKEGAGGGYTF.

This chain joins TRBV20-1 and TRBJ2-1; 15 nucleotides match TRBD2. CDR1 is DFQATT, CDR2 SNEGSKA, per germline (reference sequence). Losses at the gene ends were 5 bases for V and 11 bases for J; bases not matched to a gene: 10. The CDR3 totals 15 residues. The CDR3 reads CSAQKPGLAGGKQFF. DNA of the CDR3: TGCAGTGCTCAGAAGCCGGGACTAGCGGGGGGCAAGCAGTTCTTC.